This T cell receptor beta chain was observed in a study of human T cells and chemical hapten exposure. The table lists this clonotype with a few counts. The CDR3 runs to 15 residues. V dropped 7 bases and J dropped 3 bases, with 13 bases sitting between them. Sequencing started from total RNA isolated from unfractionated whole blood. Via MiXCR, TCRdb re-called the 5' RACE reads, giving one row per CDR3 protein. The sample lists 110,000 or so distinct CDR3 sequences, roughly 19% occurring once. The sequence derives from a human donor in good health. V and J are TRBV12-3 or TRBV12-4 and TRBJ1-6; TRBD1 might be the D (6 bases). The chain's CDR3 is CASTRTDIYNSPLHF. In nucleotides, the CDR3 is TGTGCCAGCACCCGGACAGATATCTATAATTCACCCCTCCACTTT.